This T cell receptor beta chain appears in the sequencing data of a study of blood T cells in healthy people across ages. The use of a sample-barcoded 5' primer and a J-beta primer mix characterized a second PCR of about 6 to 12 cycles. TCRdb ran MiXCR on the 5' RACE reads and lists one entry per CDR3 protein. Seen here are fewer than 1,200,000 distinct CDR3 sequences, approximately 25% observed once, and the top ten hold around 0.75%. This CDR3 is 14 amino acids long. Trimming removed 6 bases from V and 4 bases from J; junction bases left unmatched: 8. Germline lookup yields CDR1 MDHEN and CDR2 SYDVKM. The data were also submitted as part of a second study, on T cells of mothers and their children. That paper states: Thymic selection shapes TCR recombination output similarly in related and unrelated pairs.

The rearrangement links TRBV28 to TRBJ1-2; 7 bases align to TRBD1. Sequenced sample: blood. This clonotype was sampled from a girl between 2 and 10 years old in good health. The CDR3 bases are TGTGCCAGCAGCCCCGTCGACAGGGTCTATGGCTACACCTTC. As protein: CASSPVDRVYGYTF.